A single sample is the source of the 19 T cell receptor beta chains below, sequenced in a study of T cell repertoires in cytomegalovirus infection. MiXCR was run by TCRdb on the reads, yielding one entry per CDR3 protein. This table holds roughly 230,000 distinct CDR3 sequences, approximately 15% found once. Material: CD8+ T cells from PBMCs. The receptor set was obtained from a human donor in good health (CMV status not recorded). Some clones in this sample may be carry-over from other donors' samples.

This clonotype was seen many times. The V call is TRBV7-8, the J call TRBJ1-5; D perhaps matches TRBD1 (6 bases). CDR3 size: 17 residues. Germline loops: CDR1 SGHVS, CDR2 FQNEAQ. Trimming removed 1 base from V and 2 bases from J, with 15 bases in between. CDR3 DNA: TGTGCCAGCAGCTTAGTTCGAGGCAGGGGAGGCAATCAGCCCCAGCATTTT. It codes for CASSLVRGRGGNQPQHF. Based on the CDR3 plus reference TRBV7-8 and TRBJ1-5, the full variable domain is GAGVSQSPRYKVAKRGQDVALRCDPISGHVSLFWYQQALGQGPEFLTYFQNEAQLDKSGLPSDRFFAERPEGSVSTLKIQRTQQEDSAVYLCASSLVRGRGGNQPQHFGDGTRLSIL.

The sample holds many counts of this clonotype. V and J are TRBV28 and TRBJ2-3, with D perhaps TRBD1 (6 bases). The germline gives CDR1 MDHEN, CDR2 SYDVKM. Trimming pared 2 bases from V and 0 bases from J, leaving 18 bases between. This CDR3 has 18 amino acids. CDR3 DNA: TGTGCCAGCAGTTTAGAAATTTTGGGACAACATAGCACAGATACGCAGTATTTT. This translates into CASSLEILGQHSTDTQYF.

This clonotype has a count of ten or more. V is TRBV29-1 and J is TRBJ1-1, with D possibly matching TRBD1 (5 bases). Deletions cut 7 bases from V and 0 bases from J, with 21 bases between. This CDR3 has 16 residues. Germline V CDR1 and CDR2: SQVTM, ANQGSEA. Written as DNA, the CDR3 is TGCAGCGCCCTCGGTGAACAGGTGCATATGAACACTGAAGCTTTCTTT. This gives the protein CSALGEQVHMNTEAFF.

Many counts were recorded for this clonotype. Here the CDR3 reads CASSLRTAGSSYEQYF. The CDR3 nucleotides are TGTGCCAGCAGCTTAAGAACTGCAGGGTCCTCCTACGAGCAGTACTTC. V is TRBV7-9 and J is TRBJ2-7; perhaps TRBD1 as D (5 bases). The CDR3 has 16 amino acids. Trimming cost V 2 bases and J 0 bases, with 14 bases left between them. Looked up from germline, CDR1 is SEHNR and CDR2 is FQNEAQ (reference sequence). Full variable domain (remainder filled in from reference TRBV7-9 and TRBJ2-7): DTGVSQNPRHKITKRGQNVTFRCDPISEHNRLYWYRQTLGQGPEFLTYFQNEAQLEKSRLLSDRFSAERPKGSFSTLEIQRTEQGDSAMYLCASSLRTAGSSYEQYFGPGTRLTVT.

This clonotype has ten or more counts. This chain joins TRBV7-6 and TRBJ2-5; D unresolved. The germline V gene has CDR1 SGHVS and CDR2 FNYEAQ. The CDR3 loop spans 14 amino acids. V shed 1 base and J shed 3 bases, with 9 bases lying between them. CDR3 protein: CASSLVGGEETQYF. CDR3 in DNA: TGTGCCAGCAGCTTAGTAGGCGGAGAAGAGACCCAGTACTTC.

This chain links TRBV28 with TRBJ2-1; TRBD1 agrees at 7 bases. The V and J ends lost 3 bases and 4 bases, in that order; junction bases with no gene match: 3. From germline, CDR1 is MDHEN and CDR2 SYDVKM. The CDR3 has 14 residues. In DNA, the CDR3 is TGTGCCAGCAGTTTTACACAGGGGTACAATGAGCAGTTCTTC. Translated: CASSFTQGYNEQFF. Drawing the rest from reference TRBV28 and TRBJ2-1, the complete variable domain is DVKVTQSSRYLVKRTGEKVFLECVQDMDHENMFWYRQDPGLGLRLIYFSYDVKMKEKGDIPEGYSVSREKKERFSLILESASTNQTSMYLCASSFTQGYNEQFFGPGTRLTVL.

This clonotype was seen many times. CDR3 in amino acids: CASSYSYGASKNIQYF. The CDR3, as DNA: TGTGCCAGCAGTTACTCGTACGGGGCAAGCAAAAACATTCAGTACTTC. The genes are TRBV6-2 or TRBV6-3 and TRBJ2-4; the D call may be TRBD1 or TRBD2 (5 bases each). The CDR3 consists of 16 residues. Germline V gene lookup returns CDR1 MNHEY and CDR2 SVGEGT. V gave up 0 bases and J gave up 3 bases, with 12 bases separating them.

Points on this clonotype: A single base separates this from a much larger clone, so it may be a read error. The CDR3: CASRIGRGTQETQYF. The CDR3 nucleotides read TGTGCCAGCAGGATTGGACGGGGGACGCAAGAGACCCAGTACTTC. The rearrangement uses TRBV6-5 and TRBJ2-5; possible D gene TRBD2, 6 bases. From germline, CDR1 is MNHEY and CDR2 SVGAGI. V lost 6 bases, J lost 2 bases, and 16 bases lay in between. This CDR3 has 15 amino acids.

This clonotype was seen at least ten times. The chain employs TRBV11-2 and TRBJ1-1; D is undetermined. Trimming cost V 1 base and J 0 bases, with 12 bases left between them. This CDR3 is 16 amino acids long. CDR1 and CDR2 from the germline V gene are SGHAT and FQNNGV. This CDR3 is CASSLGKGGLNTEAFF. CDR3 in DNA: TGTGCCAGCAGCTTAGGAAAGGGAGGCCTGAACACTGAAGCTTTCTTT.

In its sample, this clonotype was seen a few times. The rearrangement joins TRBV20-1 to TRBJ1-5; D gene unclear. The CDR3 length is 16 residues. Germline CDR1 DFQATT, CDR2 SNEGSKA (reference sequence). V was trimmed by 0 bases and J by 2 bases, leaving 14 bases between them. The DNA for the CDR3 is TGCAGTGCTAGAGATCCTAACAAACGGGGCAATCAGCCCCAGCATTTT. It is translated as CSARDPNKRGNQPQHF.

The chain carries TRBV6-2 or TRBV6-3 and TRBJ2-7; 9 bases align to TRBD2. CDR1 is MNHEY, CDR2 SVGEGT, per germline. V dropped 7 bases and J dropped 2; count of bases not matched to a gene: 9. The CDR3 consists of 15 residues. The CDR3 sequence: CASKYSGGRPYEQYF. Here the CDR3 DNA reads TGTGCCAGCAAGTACAGCGGGGGGCGTCCCTACGAGCAGTACTTC.

There are a few counts of this clonotype. V usage is TRBV25-1 and J usage is TRBJ2-1; possibly TRBD1 or TRBD2 for D (5 bases each). Germline lookup yields CDR1 MGHDK and CDR2 SYGVNS. V was cut by 0 bases and J by 3 bases, with 15 bases left in between. The CDR3 spans 17 residues. CDR3: CASSEYFNVGDYNEQFF. In DNA form, the CDR3 reads TGTGCCAGCAGTGAATATTTCAATGTGGGGGACTACAATGAGCAGTTCTTC.

The CDR3: CSARDYEQTATEAFF. The CDR3 coding sequence is TGCAGTGCTAGAGATTACGAGCAGACGGCCACTGAAGCTTTCTTT. The chain recombines TRBV20-1 with TRBJ1-1; D remains unclear. In germline, CDR1 is DFQATT, CDR2 SNEGSKA (reference sequence). The CDR3 has 15 residues. V gave up 0 bases and J gave up 4 bases, with 15 bases separating them.

The chain uses TRBV4-1 and TRBJ1-5, with 10 bases identical to TRBD1. CDR1 and CDR2 (germline): MGHRA, YSYEKL. Trimming took 6 bases from V and 4 from J; bases not matched to a gene: 9. This CDR3 is built from 16 residues. CDR3 loop: CASSRWGTGDNQPQHF. In nucleotides, the CDR3 is TGCGCCAGCAGTAGGTGGGGGACAGGGGATAATCAGCCCCAGCATTTT.

This clonotype was detected ten times or more. The J gene is TRBJ2-7, the V gene TRBV28; no reliable D call. Germline assignment: CDR1 MDHEN and CDR2 SYDVKM. V gave up 8 bases and J gave up 1 base, with 12 bases separating them. This CDR3 contains 13 residues. CDR3 loop: CASGTLPSYEQYF. CDR3 bases: TGTGCCAGCGGAACTTTACCGTCCTACGAGCAGTACTTC.

This clonotype was seen many times. V is TRBV20-1 and J is TRBJ2-2; D is unresolved. CDR3 length: 13 residues. Looked up from germline, CDR1 is DFQATT and CDR2 is SNEGSKA (reference sequence). Between the trimmed V and J ends, which lost 0 bases and 2 bases, there was a span of 4 bases. The DNA of the CDR3 is TGCAGTGCTAGAGATTCCAACACCGGGGAGCTGTTTTTT. Its protein is CSARDSNTGELFF.

A single count supports this clonotype. This chain uses TRBV7-9 with TRBJ2-3, with 7 bases identical to TRBD1. The CDR3 contains 16 residues. V trimming: 7 bases; J trimming: 0 bases; junction bases outside the gene matches: 10. The germline gives CDR1 SEHNR, CDR2 FQNEAQ (reference sequence). The chain's CDR3 is CASTFLGTASTDTQYF. DNA for the CDR3: TGTGCCAGCACCTTTCTCGGGACAGCGAGCACAGATACGCAGTATTTT.

J is TRBJ2-7 and V is TRBV10-3; D ambiguous. The CDR3 covers 12 residues. Germline V gives CDR1 ENHRY, CDR2 SYGVKD. Trimming stripped 7 bases from V and 5 bases from J, with 12 bases between. The CDR3 nucleotides read TGTGCCATCACCCCTGGGTCAGACGAGCAGTACTTC. Encoded protein: CAITPGSDEQYF.

The V and J genes are TRBV7-3 and TRBJ2-3, with 9 bases that match TRBD2. Germline loops: CDR1 SGHTA, CDR2 FQGTGA. The CDR3 loop spans 15 amino acids. The J segment lost 4 bases and the V segment lost 2 bases, leaving 4 bases of the junction unmatched. DNA of the CDR3: TGTGCCAGCAGCTTAGGCGGGGGGGCCCCAGATACGCAGTATTTT. Amino acids: CASSLGGGAPDTQYF.